Listed below are T cell receptor beta chains from one sample, sequenced in a study of cytomegalovirus exposure and HLA in healthy donors. Using immunoSEQ multiplex PCR, the repertoire was profiled, and TCRdb retains in-frame clones only, with some absent. The repertoire includes about 180,000 clones, roughly 84% of them detected once, and about 0.37% sits in the top ten. Sequenced sample: PBMCs. The receptors derive from a boy between 2 and 10 years old in good health and CMV-seronegative. The CDR3 runs from the conserved cysteine through the conserved F or W. A D gene is named only where the DNA matches it firmly. Size is omitted from some rows. Given values are once, few, many or a class for expanded clones.

J: TRBJ2-1; size: NA; D: TRBD2; V: TRBV14; DNA: TGTGCCAGCACCGAAGCGGGAGCAACTCCAAATGAGCAGTTCTTC; CDR3: CASTEAGATPNEQFF
J: TRBJ1-3; size: NA; D: NA; V: TRBV6-1; DNA: TGTGCCAGCAGTCCTACTTTTAGCTCTGGAAACACCATGTATTTT; CDR3: CASSPTFSSGNTMYF
J: TRBJ2-5; size: NA; D: NA; V: TRBV9; DNA: TGTGCCAGCAGCCCAGGACAAGAAGGGGAGACCCAGTACTTC; CDR3: CASSPGQEGETQYF
J: TRBJ2-7; size: NA; D: TRBD2; V: TRBV5-1; DNA: TGCGCCAGCAGCCCCCTTGCCGGTCCGAGCGGGAGAGGAGTCAAACACGAGCAGTACTTC; CDR3: CASSPLAGPSGRGVKHEQYF
J: TRBJ1-4; size: NA; D: TRBD1; V: TRBV15; DNA: TGTGCCACCAGCAGAGTAAGCCGCAGGGGGTATCTTGCAACTAATGAAAAACTGTTTTTT; CDR3: CATSRVSRRGYLATNEKLFF
J: TRBJ2-7; size: NA; D: TRBD2; V: TRBV9; DNA: TGTGCCAGCAGCAGACAAGGACTAGCGGGAGTCGAGCAGTACTTC; CDR3: CASSRQGLAGVEQYF
J: TRBJ2-7; size: NA; D: TRBD2; V: TRBV7-9; DNA: TGTGCCAGCAGCTACGGGACTAGCGGGACCTACCCCTCCTACGAGCAGTACTTC; CDR3: CASSYGTSGTYPSYEQYF
J: TRBJ1-5; size: NA; D: NA; V: TRBV19; DNA: TGTGCCAGTAGTGGGGGAATAGCCGGGGGATATAGCAATCAGCCCCAGCATTTT; CDR3: CASSGGIAGGYSNQPQHF
J: TRBJ2-5; size: NA; D: TRBD2; V: TRBV4-1; DNA: TGCGCCAGCAGTTATCTAGCGGGAGCGTCGGAGCAGTACTTC; CDR3: CASSYLAGASEQYF
J: TRBJ2-3; size: NA; D: NA; V: TRBV28; DNA: TGTGCGTCGGGTGTTCCTAGCACAGATACGCAGTATTTT; CDR3: CASGVPSTDTQYF
J: TRBJ1-2; size: once; D: NA; V: TRBV28; DNA: TGTGCCAGCAGTTTTGCGGACAGCTATGGCTACACCTTC; CDR3: CASSFADSYGYTF
J: TRBJ1-2; size: NA; D: NA; V: TRBV7-9; DNA: TGTGCCAGCAGCCGGTCCGTCCCTGGCTACACCTTC; CDR3: CASSRSVPGYTF
J: TRBJ2-7; size: NA; D: TRBD1; V: TRBV27; DNA: TGTGCCAGCCCGGCAGACAGGGGATCCCACGAGCAGTACTTC; CDR3: CASPADRGSHEQYF
J: TRBJ1-1; size: NA; D: TRBD1; V: TRBV10-3; DNA: TGTGCCATCAGTGGAAGGACAGGGGAGGCTTTCTTT; CDR3: CAISGRTGEAFF
J: TRBJ2-7; size: NA; D: NA; V: TRBV11-2; DNA: TGTGCCAGCAGCTCGTTTTCACGGGGCGAGCAGTACTTC; CDR3: CASSSFSRGEQYF
J: TRBJ1-1; size: NA; D: NA; V: TRBV30; DNA: TGTGCCTGGAAAAAGGGAGCCGGGGGAGCTTTCTTT; CDR3: CAWKKGAGGAFF
J: TRBJ2-5; size: NA; D: TRBD2; V: TRBV9; DNA: TGTGCCAGCAGCGTGAGCGGGAGGGAGACCCAGTACTTC; CDR3: CASSVSGRETQYF
J: TRBJ2-5; size: NA; D: NA; V: TRBV19; DNA: TGTGCCAGTAGTACCACCGGGACAACCGAAGAGACCCAGTACTTC; CDR3: CASSTTGTTEETQYF
J: TRBJ2-1; size: NA; D: TRBD1; V: TRBV2; DNA: TGTGCCAGCAGTGATCTCCGGGACAGGAACAATGAGCAGTTCTTC; CDR3: CASSDLRDRNNEQFF
J: TRBJ2-7; size: NA; D: TRBD1; V: TRBV9; DNA: TGTGCCAGCAGCCCCGGACAGGGGCTAAAATCCTACGAGCAGTACTTC; CDR3: CASSPGQGLKSYEQYF
J: TRBJ2-7; size: NA; D: NA; V: TRBV19; DNA: TGTGCCAGTAGTAGCGCCCACTACGAGCAGTACTTC; CDR3: CASSSAHYEQYF
J: TRBJ2-5; size: NA; D: TRBD2; V: TRBV7-2; DNA: TGTGCCAGCAGCTACCGACTAGCGGAGTACCAAGAGACCCAGTACTTC; CDR3: CASSYRLAEYQETQYF
J: TRBJ1-4; size: few; D: TRBD1; V: TRBV6-5; DNA: TGTGCCAGCAGTTTCCAGGGGGCGGCTAATGAAAAACTGTTTTTT; CDR3: CASSFQGAANEKLFF
J: TRBJ2-2; size: NA; D: NA; V: TRBV28; DNA: TGTGCCAGCAGTTTATTGGCGGGGGCTAACACCGGGGAGCTGTTTTTT; CDR3: CASSLLAGANTGELFF
J: TRBJ1-1; size: NA; D: NA; V: TRBV10-3; DNA: TGTGCCATCAGTGACGTGGGGGAGGGCACTGAAGCTTTCTTT; CDR3: CAISDVGEGTEAFF
J: TRBJ1-1; size: NA; D: TRBD1; V: TRBV7-6; DNA: TGTGCCAGCAGCTTAGCGGGACAGGGAAACACTGAAGCTTTCTTT; CDR3: CASSLAGQGNTEAFF
J: TRBJ2-3; size: NA; D: TRBD2; V: TRBV27; DNA: TGTGCCAGCAGTTTATTTAAAGCGGGAGCGGCAGATACGCAGTATTTT; CDR3: CASSLFKAGAADTQYF
J: TRBJ2-7; size: NA; D: TRBD2; V: TRBV5-1; DNA: TGCGCCAGCAGGGCAACGGGGGGGGTTGGGGGCGAGCAGTACTTC; CDR3: CASRATGGVGGEQYF
J: TRBJ1-4; size: NA; D: NA; V: TRBV5-5; DNA: TGTGCCAGCAGCACCGGACAGGAAAAACTGTTTTTT; CDR3: CASSTGQEKLFF
J: TRBJ2-2; size: NA; D: TRBD2; V: TRBV25-1; DNA: TGTGCCAGCAGCCCCGGGACTAGCCTCACCGGGGAGCTGTTTTTT; CDR3: CASSPGTSLTGELFF
J: TRBJ2-7; size: once; D: TRBD2; V: TRBV5-6; DNA: TGTGCCAGCAGCTTGTTGGGGACTAGCAGCTACTACGAGCAGTACTTC; CDR3: CASSLLGTSSYYEQYF
J: TRBJ1-3; size: NA; D: TRBD1; V: TRBV9; DNA: TGTGCCAGCAGCGTAGGGCAGGGGGCGCGGGGAAACACCATATATTTT; CDR3: CASSVGQGARGNTIYF
J: TRBJ2-2; size: NA; D: TRBD2; V: TRBV4-2; DNA: TGTGCCAGCAGCCCCGGGAGGGGCACCGGGGAGCTGTTTTTT; CDR3: CASSPGRGTGELFF
J: TRBJ1-2; size: NA; D: TRBD1; V: TRBV6-6; DNA: TGTGCCAGCATACGGGACAGGGGCTCGTTCTATGGCTACACCTTC; CDR3: CASIRDRGSFYGYTF
J: TRBJ1-1; size: NA; D: NA; V: TRBV19; DNA: TGTGCCAGTAGTATCCTGGGACTTACGAACACTGAAGCTTTCTTT; CDR3: CASSILGLTNTEAFF
J: TRBJ2-3; size: NA; D: NA; V: TRBV27; DNA: TGTGCCAGCAGTTTATCAGGAGAAGGTTCAGATACGCAGTATTTT; CDR3: CASSLSGEGSDTQYF